This entry describes one T cell receptor beta chain. Its cognate antigen is unknown. The source of the sample is a study of cytomegalovirus exposure and HLA in healthy donors. Study outcomes and limitations: High specificity and sensitivity for cytomegalovirus status were reported for the classifier. Researchers counted roughly 160 TCR beta chains as cytomegalovirus-associated.

The CDR3 has 12 residues. Trimming took off 4 bases at V and 6 bases at J, with 9 bases between the two ends. The germline V gene encodes CDR1 LNHDA and CDR2 SQIVND (reference sequence). Repertoires were generated with immunoSEQ multiplex PCR, while TCRdb's copy carries only in-frame clones and drops some. Of approximately 98,000 clones listed, around 95% are singletons. The J gene is TRBJ1-2, the V gene TRBV19; no definite D call. Sequencing used PBMCs. This TCR was sampled from a woman between 18 and 29 years old in good health and CMV-seronegative. The CDR3 here is CASSTVFDGYTF. The CDR3 nucleotides are TGTGCCAGTAGTACGGTCTTTGATGGCTACACCTTC.